The clone carrying this TCR beta chain appeared many times. CDR3 length: 13 residues. Between the trimmed V and J ends, which lost 6 bases and 6 bases, there was a span of 15 bases. From germline, CDR1 is SNHLY and CDR2 FYNNEI. Library construction for TCR beta used iRepertoire HTBI primers and Arm-PCR of CDR3 regions. In the source study's methods: Spanning all samples, the identified segments comprised roughly 66 TRBV and approximately 15 TRBJ. One entry per CDR3 protein, called by TCRdb with MiXCR from the multiplex PCR reads. These V and J calls originate from TCRdb's pipeline instead of the authors' own analysis. The repertoire holds over 350,000 distinct CDR3 sequences, around 21% seen once, with 20% to 25% in the top ten. The data derive from a study of regulatory T cells in long-lasting Graves disease. Study-level background: Positivity for TSH receptor antibodies plus over 5 years of antithyroid drugs meant persistent Graves' disease.

Time point defined: persistent/refractory GD, antithyroid drugs over 5 years with positive TRAb. Scientists built the TCR library using RNA that was extracted from PBMCs. The specimen comprised peripheral blood mononuclear cells (PBMCs), sampled when the disease was refractory, from a patient treated with antithyroid drugs. V usage is TRBV2 and J usage is TRBJ2-7; D call uncertain. This sequence was found in a female donor with Graves disease. The CDR3 sequence: CASSPFPTGEQYF. As DNA, the CDR3 is TGTGCCAGCAGCCCTTTCCCAACGGGCGAGCAGTACTTC.